The entry below gives a single T cell receptor (beta chain) sequence along with its context. This clone was picked up one time. The specificity of this receptor is unknown. No clone much larger than this one lies a single base away; base qualities are absent. The entry originates in a study of blood T cell repertoires in COVID-19 (dated by TCRdb to 2018 to 2021). In terms of the full investigation: Samples from collaborators originated in the United States, Italy and Spain and spanned both the acute and convalescent phases of COVID-19. The samples were drawn from the first 160 participants of the ongoing ImmuneRACE study and from 1,254 subjects provided by 6 global collaborators. HLA class I and class II types, where available, came from metadata supplied by the sample provider rather than from assay-based typing. The repertoires were made available in a free public database intended to serve as a resource for research on the immune response to SARS-CoV-2. The material from the prospective study consisted of cDNA or gDNA derived from T cells, B-cell-depleted T cells, or PBMCs. Subjects who had been exposed to COVID-19, were actively infected with it, or had recovered from it provided the deeply sampled blood TCRbeta repertoires that made up the dataset. A de-identified subject ID, COVID-19 status, age in years and sex were almost always included in the sample metadata. Summary of the overall study and its limitations: How much clinical and demographic metadata was included differed by source and by participant, and the metadata was provided uncurated.

Counted from cysteine to phenylalanine, this CDR3 has 15 amino acids. Left in the record is the CDR3 DNA by itself, 45 bases read in frame from the first base. From the germline V gene (reference sequence), CDR1 is SGHNT and CDR2 is YYREEE. The germline V end is reduced by 2 bases and the J end by 6 bases; junction bases left unmatched: 8. Whole blood was collected in K2EDTA tubes by collaborating institutions according to the institutions' own protocols. For TCRbeta analysis, collaborators shipped samples in one of three forms: frozen whole blood, isolated PBMCs, or DNA extracted from either of those sample types. TCRbeta CDR3 regions were amplified from genomic DNA using the immunoSEQ Assay, a bias-controlled multiplex PCR. Regarding the original processing steps: The number of nucleated cells in each sample was estimated by amplification of reference gene primers within the assay. To quantify the absolute abundance of each unique TCRbeta CDR3 rearrangement, sequence reads were collapsed and filtered. For each sample, productive Simpson clonality was calculated by taking the square root of Simpson's diversity index across productive rearrangements. The clones in this table, taken by TCRdb from immuneACCESS, are in-frame only. Not every clone is retained; where verified, under half of the shortfall comes from an unresolved V gene, and the cause of the rest is unknown. The DNA gave D and trimming, while V, J and clone size come from that table. Across this sample there are tens of thousands of clones, with roughly nine tenths seen only once. Approximately 25% of the sample is in the top ten clones.

The sequence came from a human donor with active COVID-19. The donor label of this sample is uncertain. The chain was built from TRBV5-4 and TRBJ2-1, with TRBD2 identical over 7 junction bases. Sequencing used peripheral blood. The CDR3 is CASSFLLATFNEQFF. The nucleotides read TGTGCCAGCAGCTTCCTACTAGCGACCTTCAATGAGCAGTTCTTC.